The 23 T cell receptor beta chains below come from one sample, sequenced in a study of tumor-infiltrating lymphocytes in oesophageal squamous cell carcinoma. TCRdb re-called the PCR reads with MiXCR, one entry per CDR3 protein. This table has 15,000 to 20,000 distinct CDR3 sequences, 40% to 55% appearing once. Sequencing was performed on esophageal tumor tissue. Every receptor here comes from a male donor with esophageal squamous cell carcinoma.

This clonotype occurred a few times. The junction departs from the called germline gene at one end, perhaps through a read error. The J gene is TRBJ1-6, the V gene TRBV20-1; 9 nucleotides agree with TRBD1. This CDR3 has 13 amino acids. Looked up from germline, CDR1 is DFQATT and CDR2 is SNEGSKA (reference sequence). Written as DNA, the CDR3 is TGCAGTGCTAGCGGGGACAGGGACTACGAGCAGTACTTT. Protein sequence: CSASGDRDYEQYF.

The table lists this clonotype with a count of one. The rearrangement joins TRBV24-1 to TRBJ2-3, with 9 nucleotides matching TRBD1. This CDR3 comprises 16 residues. The germline gives CDR1 KGHDR, CDR2 SFDVKD. The V segment lost 4 bases and the J segment 0 bases; nucleotides outside the gene matches: 4. This CDR3 reads CATSETGGTSTDTQYF. CDR3 sequence (DNA): TGTGCCACCAGTGAAACAGGGGGCACGAGCACAGATACGCAGTATTTT.

This clonotype was seen ten or more times. The V gene is TRBV5-1, the J gene TRBJ2-1; TRBD2 is a possible D gene (5 bases). The germline gives CDR1 SGHRS, CDR2 YFSETQ. Trimming stripped 4 bases from V and 7 bases from J, with 15 bases between. The CDR3 extends over 14 amino acids. The CDR3 protein is CASSRSAGQNEQFF. In DNA form, the CDR3 reads TGCGCCAGCAGCCGTTCTGCGGGTCAAAATGAGCAGTTCTTC. The variable domain in full, completed from reference TRBV5-1 and TRBJ2-1, reads KAGVTQTPRYLIKTRGQQVTLSCSPISGHRSVSWYQQTPGQGLQFLFEYFSETQRNKGNFPGRFSGRQFSNSRSEMNVSTLELGDSALYLCASSRSAGQNEQFFGPGTRLTVL.

This clonotype has a handful of counts. The rearrangement uses TRBV7-8 and TRBJ2-6; tentatively, D is TRBD2 (6 bases). V dropped 0 bases and J dropped 0 bases, with 9 bases sitting between them. This CDR3 spans 17 amino acids. Germline values: CDR1 SGHVS, CDR2 FQNEAQ. CDR3 region: CASSLADYHSGANVLTF. The CDR3, as DNA: TGTGCCAGCAGCTTAGCGGACTACCACTCTGGGGCCAACGTCCTGACTTTC. The complete variable domain, with remaining parts taken from reference TRBV7-8 and TRBJ2-6, reads GAGVSQSPRYKVAKRGQDVALRCDPISGHVSLFWYQQALGQGPEFLTYFQNEAQLDKSGLPSDRFFAERPEGSVSTLKIQRTQQEDSAVYLCASSLADYHSGANVLTFGAGSRLTVL.

V and J are TRBV6-1 and TRBJ2-7; 11 nucleotides agree with TRBD1. The DNA matches TRBJ2-4 better at its end, which makes the J call doubtful. Germline CDR1 and CDR2: MNHNS and SASEGT. The CDR3 loop spans 16 amino acids. For the CDR3, the DNA is TGTGCCAGCAGTTACCAAGGACAGGGGGCTCAGTACATTCAGTACTTC. Encoded protein: CASSYQGQGAQYIQYF.

This chain connects TRBV12-3 or TRBV12-4 to TRBJ2-1; the D is unclear. The CDR3 runs 15 residues. Deletions cut 6 bases from V and 3 bases from J, with 15 bases between. The CDR3 here is CASSPFRSDYNEQFF. CDR3 bases: TGTGCCAGCAGCCCGTTTCGGAGCGACTACAATGAGCAGTTCTTC.

This chain links TRBV4-2 with TRBJ2-3; no definite D call. The J call may be mistaken, given a closer DNA end match to TRBJ2-1. The CDR3 has 16 residues. The germline V gene has CDR1 LGHNA and CDR2 YNFKEQ. The CDR3 DNA is TGTGCCAGCAGCCCGGACCCGAGACCCCCCTACAATGAGCAGTTCTTC. It translates to CASSPDPRPPYNEQFF.

The chain employs TRBV6-1 and TRBJ2-1, with no clear D. The CDR3 sequence is 16 residues long. V was trimmed by 2 bases and J by 3 bases, leaving 14 bases between them. Germline lookup yields CDR1 MNHNS and CDR2 SASEGT. Here the CDR3 reads CASSELMGALYNEQFF. In DNA, the CDR3 is TGTGCCAGCAGTGAACTTATGGGCGCACTCTACAATGAGCAGTTCTTC.

In its sample, this clonotype was seen many times. The final CDR3 position lacks the conserved phenylalanine or tryptophan, pointing to a likely read error. The DNA is left out, because the CDR3 cannot be placed on it with certainty; the CDR3 is given as TCRdb lists it. CDR3 loop: CASSLVYSGGSNEQFFGP. The chain uses TRBV7-6 and TRBJ1-6; no DNA check was done on the table's D call, TRBD1. CDR1 and CDR2 from the germline V gene are SGHVS and FNYEAQ. The CDR3 is made up of 18 amino acids, end residues included.

In its sample, this clonotype was seen many times. The chain uses TRBV27 and TRBJ1-4, with 7 bases aligning to TRBD1. J gave up 7 bases and V 6 bases, and 11 bases lay outside the gene matches. The CDR3 sequence is 15 residues long. CDR1 is MNHEY, CDR2 SMNVEV, per germline (reference sequence). The CDR3 loop is CASRSQQGRGEKLFF. CDR3 nucleotides: TGTGCCAGCAGATCTCAACAGGGGCGGGGTGAAAAACTGTTTTTT.

Note on this clonotype: A read error is likely, as this CDR3 ends without the conserved phenylalanine or tryptophan. It is unclear where the CDR3 begins or ends on the DNA, so no DNA is shown, and the CDR3 is as TCRdb lists it. This rearrangement joins TRBV12-3 or TRBV12-4 to TRBJ2-6; the table's D call, TRBD1, has no DNA check behind it. From its first to its last residue, the CDR3 has 20 amino acids. The CDR3 region is CASSTRGQAGQSKNIQYFGA.

The chain carries TRBV5-6 and TRBJ1-4; 12 nucleotides align to TRBD1. CDR3 length: 14 residues. Germline assignment: CDR1 SGHDT and CDR2 YYEEEE. J lost 8 bases, V lost 3 bases, and 2 bases had no gene match. CDR3 sequence: CASSWGQGAEKLFF. The CDR3 coding sequence is TGTGCCAGCAGCTGGGGACAGGGGGCCGAAAAACTGTTTTTT.

Only a few counts were recorded for this clonotype. The DNA for the CDR3 is TGTGCCAGCAGTGGACAGGGGAATGAGCAGTACTTC. This encodes CASSGQGNEQYF. The chain uses TRBV6-1 and TRBJ2-1; 8 bases fit TRBD1. Matching the DNA end better, TRBJ2-7 makes the J call doubtful. This CDR3 is 12 amino acids long. From germline, CDR1 is MNHNS and CDR2 SASEGT.

This clonotype was seen more than once but under ten times. V gene TRBV7-6 combines with J gene TRBJ2-1, with D hard to call. CDR3 length: 14 residues. Germline CDR1 is SGHVS and CDR2 is FNYEAQ. V was pared by 1 base and J by 8 bases, with 12 bases between. The CDR3: CASSLVPIADEQFF. In DNA, the CDR3 is TGTGCCAGCAGCTTAGTCCCTATAGCAGATGAGCAGTTCTTC.

This clonotype was seen many times. This sequence joins TRBV10-3 and TRBJ2-2; D ambiguous. Germline CDR1 reads ENHRY; CDR2 reads SYGVKD. Trimming took 0 bases from V and 9 from J, leaving 8 bases between them. This CDR3 is 13 amino acids long. CDR3 sequence reads: CAISESGLRELFF. The CDR3 DNA reads as TGTGCCATCAGTGAGTCAGGCCTCCGGGAGCTGTTTTTT.

This chain links TRBV10-3 with TRBJ2-3; 7 nucleotides match TRBD1. The J call is in doubt because the DNA end fits TRBJ2-5 better. The CDR3 is 14 amino acids. Germline V CDR1 and CDR2: ENHRY, SYGVKD. The DNA of the CDR3 is TGTGCCATCAGTGCGGGACAGCTCCAAGAGACCCAGTACTTC. Translation gives CAISAGQLQETQYF.

A word on this clonotype: An end of the junction does not agree with germline; a read error may underlie this. The CDR3 DNA reads as TGTGCTAGCAGCTGGGACAGGACCGCCGGGGAGCTGTTTTTT. It is translated as CASSWDRTAGELFF. V is TRBV7-6 and J is TRBJ2-2; TRBD1 matches at 8 bases. Germline CDR1 reads SGHVS; CDR2 reads FNYEAQ. This CDR3 contains 14 residues.

The chain links TRBV6-2 or TRBV6-3 to TRBJ2-2; no definite D call. Germline V CDR1 and CDR2: MNHEY, SVGEGT. Trimming shortened V by 6 bases and J by 2 bases, and 13 bases separated the two germline ends. This CDR3 is built from 15 residues. The CDR3 sequence: CASRSERENTGELFF. As DNA, the CDR3 is TGTGCCAGCAGATCGGAAAGGGAAAACACCGGGGAGCTGTTTTTT.

This chain connects TRBV7-3 to TRBJ2-5; no firm D call. Per the germline V gene, CDR1 is SGHTA and CDR2 is FQGTGA. Trimming removed 2 bases at V and 1 base at J, with 8 bases between. CDR3 length: 14 amino acids. As DNA, the CDR3 is TGTGCCAGCAGCTTAGGTTCGGGCCAAGAGACCCAGTACTTC. Its translation: CASSLGSGQETQYF. The full variable domain, its missing parts supplied by reference TRBV7-3 and TRBJ2-5, is GAGVSQTPSNKVTEKGKYVELRCDPISGHTALYWYRQSLGQGPEFLIYFQGTGAADDSGLPNDRFFAVRPEGSVSTLKIQRTERGDSAVYLCASSLGSGQETQYFGPGTRLLVL.

DNA for the CDR3: TGTGCCAGCAGCTGGGGACTAGCGGATCCCTACGAGCAGTACTTC. Its protein product is CASSWGLADPYEQYF. The J gene is TRBJ2-7, the V gene TRBV7-2; 11 bases match TRBD2. The CDR3 consists of 15 residues. The junction had 4 bases not matched to a gene; V was cut back by 4 bases and J by 2 bases. Germline assignment: CDR1 SGHTA and CDR2 FQGNSA.

This clonotype was seen ten or more times. In DNA, the CDR3 is TGTGCCAGTAGTAACCCTTGGGGACAGGGAACAGCTTTCTTT. Translation gives CASSNPWGQGTAFF. The J gene is TRBJ1-1, the V gene TRBV19, with 9 bases lining up with TRBD1. Germline CDR1 reads LNHDA; CDR2 reads SQIVND (reference sequence). The CDR3 totals 14 residues. The J segment lost 10 bases and the V segment lost 4 bases, leaving 10 bases of the junction unmatched.

The chain employs TRBV7-3 and TRBJ1-2, with D uncertain. The CDR3 totals 15 residues. Germline CDR1 is SGHTA and CDR2 is FQGTGA. The ends were cut back, 6 bases at V and 3 bases at J, with 17 bases in the middle. The CDR3 DNA is TGTGCCAGCAGGTCGACCCCCTCGGTCGACTATGGCTACACCTTC. This gives the protein CASRSTPSVDYGYTF.

This clonotype has ten or more counts. J is TRBJ2-5 and V is TRBV19; D is unresolved. V was clipped by 10 bases and J by 0 bases, with 9 bases between them. CDR1 is LNHDA and CDR2 is SQIVND in the germline V gene (reference sequence). The CDR3 has 12 residues. The CDR3 spells CATSTDQETQYF. The CDR3 bases are TGTGCCACCTCAACGGACCAAGAGACCCAGTACTTC.